The present TCR beta chain was sequenced within a study of cytomegalovirus exposure and HLA in healthy donors. Study information: From 150 million to 200 million T cells, an earlier analysis saw 117 million unique TCR beta sequences.

As concerns this clone: What it recognizes is unknown.

Study results and caveats: A later analysis revealed that TCR association rates differed between HLA loci, peaking at DRB1 and bottoming out at HLA-C.

The donors gave bone marrow, and they were healthy. PCR primers comprised 60 Vbeta and 13 Jbeta primers. Assay: immunoSEQ multiplex PCR; the TCRdb copy retains only in-frame clones and omits some. This sample has about 190,000 clones, with about four fifths found just once. The specimen sequenced was PBMCs. The TCR sequence derives from a man younger than 30 in good health and CMV-seronegative.

The CDR3 region has the DNA TGTGCCACCAGCAGAGAGGCAGGGAGGGCCACTGAAGCTTTCTTT. This encodes CATSREAGRATEAFF. V is TRBV15 and J is TRBJ1-1; TRBD1 might be the D (5 bases). Trimming shortened V by 0 bases and J by 4 bases, and 12 bases separated the two germline ends. CDR1 is LNHNV, CDR2 YYDKDF, per germline (reference sequence). The CDR3 spans 15 residues.